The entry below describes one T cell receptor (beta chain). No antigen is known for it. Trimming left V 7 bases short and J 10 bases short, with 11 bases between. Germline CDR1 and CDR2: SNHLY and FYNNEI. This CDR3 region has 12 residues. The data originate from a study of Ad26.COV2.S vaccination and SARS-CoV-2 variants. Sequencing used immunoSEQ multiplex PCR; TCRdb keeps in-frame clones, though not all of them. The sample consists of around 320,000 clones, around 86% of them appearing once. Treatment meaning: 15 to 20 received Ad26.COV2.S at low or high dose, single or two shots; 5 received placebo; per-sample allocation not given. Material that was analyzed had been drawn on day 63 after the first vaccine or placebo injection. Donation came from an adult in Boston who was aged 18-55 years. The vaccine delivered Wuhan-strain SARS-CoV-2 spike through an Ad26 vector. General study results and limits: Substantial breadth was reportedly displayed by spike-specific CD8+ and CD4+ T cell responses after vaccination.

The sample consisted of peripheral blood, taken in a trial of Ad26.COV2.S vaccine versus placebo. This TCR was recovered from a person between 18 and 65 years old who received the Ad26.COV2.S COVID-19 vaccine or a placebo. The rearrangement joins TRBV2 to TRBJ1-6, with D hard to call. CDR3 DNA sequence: TGTGCCAGCACCCGGACCGAGTCACCCCTCCACTTT. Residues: CASTRTESPLHF.